Each of the 32 T cell receptor beta chains below was sequenced from the same sample in a study of CD8+ T cells in alopecia areata. TCR sequencing used cDNA made by reverse transcription of extracted RNA. The repertoire was sequenced with immunoSEQ multiplex PCR; TCRdb's copy has only in-frame clones and lacks some. This table has some 56,000 clones, 90% to 97% appearing once. The sample in question was CD8+ T cells sorted from blood, obtained at week 0. These receptor sequences come from a human donor with alopecia areata.

The chain couples TRBV29-1 to TRBJ1-1; D is undetermined. CDR1 and CDR2 from the germline V gene are SQVTM and ANQGSEA. The CDR3 is 12 amino acids. The V gene lost 4 bases and the J gene lost 0 bases, with 6 bases spanning the gap. As DNA, the CDR3 is TGCAGCGTTGGCCGTCTGAACACTGAAGCTTTCTTT. This encodes CSVGRLNTEAFF.

The chain carries TRBV19 and TRBJ2-2, with 7 nucleotides matching TRBD2. This CDR3 has 14 residues. J lost 5 bases, V lost 4 bases, and 4 bases had no gene match. Germline loops: CDR1 LNHDA, CDR2 SQIVND (reference sequence). The CDR3 is CASSTGAGTGELFF. The CDR3 bases are TGTGCCAGTAGTACGGGAGCGGGGACCGGGGAGCTGTTTTTT. The whole variable domain, remainder taken from reference TRBV19 and TRBJ2-2, is DGGITQSPKYLFRKEGQNVTLSCEQNLNHDAMYWYRQDPGQGLRLIYYSQIVNDFQKGDIAEGYSVSREKKESFPLTVTSAQKNPTAFYLCASSTGAGTGELFFGEGSRLTVL.

This clone was seen a single time. The chain uses TRBV6-1 and TRBJ2-2; 10 nucleotides match TRBD2. The CDR3 totals 15 residues. Germline lookup yields CDR1 MNHNS and CDR2 SASEGT. Unmatched junction bases numbered 1, after V lost 2 bases and J lost 4 bases. The CDR3 here is CASSEIAGGTGELFF. The CDR3 nucleotides read TGTGCCAGCAGTGAAATAGCGGGGGGCACCGGGGAGCTGTTTTTT.

The chain is built from TRBV19 and TRBJ2-7; 9 bases fit TRBD2. Germline CDR1 and CDR2: LNHDA and SQIVND (reference sequence). This CDR3 region has 14 residues. Unmatched junction bases numbered 3, after V lost 3 bases and J lost 3 bases. CDR3 in DNA: TGTGCCAGTAGTATGGCTAGCGGGATCTACGAGCAGTACTTC. Translated, it gives CASSMASGIYEQYF.

The CDR3 sequence: CASSLRGLAGTASTDTQYF. Here the CDR3 DNA reads TGTGCCAGCAGCTTAAGAGGACTAGCGGGGACGGCGAGCACAGATACGCAGTATTTT. The genes are TRBV7-2 and TRBJ2-3; 12 positions match TRBD2. Germline CDR1 is SGHTA and CDR2 is FQGNSA. This CDR3 has 19 residues. V trimming: 2 bases; J trimming: 0 bases; junction bases outside the gene matches: 9.

The rearrangement uses TRBV15 and TRBJ2-5; 9 bases are shared with TRBD1. This CDR3 spans 16 amino acids. Germline CDR1 LNHNV, CDR2 YYDKDF (reference sequence). V dropped 6 bases and J dropped 4; count of bases not matched to a gene: 12. CDR3 region: CATSQIGQGRLETQYF. The CDR3 DNA follows: TGTGCCACCAGTCAGATAGGACAGGGGAGGCTAGAGACCCAGTACTTC.

This clone is a singleton in its sample. This sequence joins TRBV27 and TRBJ2-3; possibly TRBD1 or TRBD2 for D (7 bases each). V shed 2 bases and J shed 1 base, with 16 bases lying between them. Looked up from germline, CDR1 is MNHEY and CDR2 is SMNVEV (reference sequence). The CDR3 contains 17 residues. This chain's CDR3 is CASSLRGLADRTDTQYF. The CDR3, as DNA: TGTGCCAGCAGTTTAAGGGGGCTAGCGGACCGCACAGATACGCAGTATTTT.

This chain connects TRBV2 to TRBJ1-2; D remains unclear. The ends were cut back, 6 bases at V and 1 base at J, with 3 bases in the middle. The CDR3 is 11 amino acids. Germline V gene sequence: CDR1 SNHLY, CDR2 FYNNEI. DNA of the CDR3: TGTGCCAGCAGGGTTAACTATGGCTACACCTTC. Residues: CASRVNYGYTF.

The chain combines TRBV6-5 with TRBJ2-3; TRBD1 aligns across 11 bases. Per the germline V gene, CDR1 is MNHEY and CDR2 is SVGAGI. The CDR3 sequence is 15 residues long. With V trimmed by 5 bases and J by 4 bases, 5 bases remained unmatched. In DNA, the CDR3 is TGTGCCAGCAGTGCCGGGACAGGGGGATCAGATACGCAGTATTTT. It codes for CASSAGTGGSDTQYF.

CDR3 loop: CASSPDAGTAQETQYF. The DNA of the CDR3 is TGTGCCAGCAGCCCGGATGCGGGGACGGCCCAAGAGACCCAGTACTTC. The chain links TRBV9 to TRBJ2-5; D is perhaps TRBD2 (6 bases). This CDR3 comprises 16 residues. The V gene lost 4 bases and the J gene lost 1 base, with 17 bases spanning the gap. CDR1 is SGDLS, CDR2 YYNGEE, per germline.

The rearrangement joins TRBV4-1 to TRBJ2-3; 7 bases match TRBD2. The CDR3 length is 14 residues. Germline V gives CDR1 MGHRA, CDR2 YSYEKL. V lost 0 bases and J lost 5; bases outside the gene matches: 2. The CDR3 DNA sequence: TGCGCCAGCAGCCAAGACAGCGGGGAAGATACGCAGTATTTT. Translation gives CASSQDSGEDTQYF.

V and J are TRBV5-6 and TRBJ2-5; TRBD1 might be the D (6 bases). The germline V gene has CDR1 SGHDT and CDR2 YYEEEE. The length of the CDR3 is 13 residues. Between the trimmed V and J ends, which lost 5 bases and 6 bases, there was a span of 14 bases. CDR3 bases: TGTGCCAGCAGTCCGACAGGCGGCCAGACCCAGTACTTC. The encoded protein is CASSPTGGQTQYF.

V is TRBV7-9 and J is TRBJ1-2; 7 bases match TRBD1. Per the germline V gene, CDR1 is SEHNR and CDR2 is FQNEAQ (reference sequence). This CDR3 has 14 residues. The V and J ends lost 3 bases and 4 bases, in that order; junction bases with no gene match: 5. This CDR3 reads CASSFDRAIYGYTF. The CDR3 nucleotides read TGTGCCAGCAGCTTTGACAGGGCTATCTATGGCTACACCTTC.

This sequence joins TRBV4-2 and TRBJ1-2; a weak D match, TRBD1 (5 bases). CDR1 and CDR2 from the germline V gene are LGHNA and YNFKEQ. The V and J ends lost 0 bases and 1 base respectively, with 15 bases between them. The CDR3 has 17 amino acids. This CDR3 reads CASSQEEAGGVNYGYTF. CDR3 nucleotide sequence: TGTGCCAGCAGCCAAGAGGAGGCCGGGGGGGTTAACTATGGCTACACCTTC.

The rearrangement links TRBV11-2 to TRBJ2-7; D may be TRBD2 (7 bases). Per the germline V gene, CDR1 is SGHAT and CDR2 is FQNNGV. The CDR3 totals 16 residues. V lost 5 bases, J lost 2 bases, and 19 bases lay in between. CDR3: CASSPRGGGPPYEQYF. CDR3 bases: TGTGCCAGCAGCCCCAGAGGGGGGGGGCCCCCCTACGAGCAGTACTTC.

The chain employs TRBV4-2 and TRBJ2-7; TRBD2 agrees at 10 bases. The length of the CDR3 is 17 residues. Trimming removed 2 bases from V and 1 base from J; junction bases left unmatched: 8. Germline CDR1 reads LGHNA; CDR2 reads YNFKEQ. CDR3 coding DNA: TGTGCCAGCAGCCAACTCCTAGCGGGGGCGGGGTCCTACGAGCAGTACTTC. Its translation is CASSQLLAGAGSYEQYF.

The rearrangement links TRBV4-3 to TRBJ1-5, with D hard to call. This CDR3 is built from 15 residues. With 0 bases removed from V and 5 bases from J, the gap between germline ends came to 11 bases. The germline gives CDR1 LGHNA, CDR2 YSLEER. The DNA for the CDR3 is TGCGCCAGCAGCCAAGATACCCTGATTCATCAGCCCCAGCATTTT. Translating it yields CASSQDTLIHQPQHF.

This sequence joins TRBV27 and TRBJ2-7; 7 bases agree with TRBD1. The CDR3 consists of 14 residues. J lost 6 bases, V lost 4 bases, and 9 bases had no gene match. Germline-derived CDR1 and CDR2 are MNHEY and SMNVEV (reference sequence). The CDR3 bases are TGTGCCAGCAGTTCCACGACAGGGTTATTCGAGCAGTACTTC. Translated: CASSSTTGLFEQYF.

The chain couples TRBV7-9 to TRBJ2-5, with a tentative D call TRBD1 (6 bases). Germline loops: CDR1 SEHNR, CDR2 FQNEAQ (reference sequence). Deletions cut 5 bases from V and 4 bases from J, with 17 bases between. The CDR3 has 15 amino acids. The CDR3 sequence: CASSTWTESGETQYF. Written as DNA, the CDR3 is TGTGCCAGCAGCACCTGGACAGAATCCGGAGAGACCCAGTACTTC.

The CDR3 nucleotides are TGCGCCAGCAGCCAAGATAGAGGAGCCAATCAGCCCCAGCATTTT. This encodes CASSQDRGANQPQHF. V usage is TRBV4-1 and J usage is TRBJ1-5; the D is unclear. Looked up from germline, CDR1 is MGHRA and CDR2 is YSYEKL. CDR3 size: 15 residues. Trimming took 0 bases from V and 3 from J, leaving 9 bases between them.

The chain carries TRBV4-3 and TRBJ2-5, with 12 bases fitting TRBD2. Trimming took 0 bases from V and 7 from J; bases not matched to a gene: 6. The CDR3 sequence is 16 residues long. Germline assignment: CDR1 LGHNA and CDR2 YSLEER. CDR3 DNA sequence: TGCGCCAGCAGCCAAGATCTAGCGGGGGGGCGTGTGACCCAGTACTTC. Translated, it gives CASSQDLAGGRVTQYF.

Remarks on this clone: Other DNA sequences in the same sample also yield this CDR3. The genes are TRBV7-3 and TRBJ1-1; TRBD1 is a possible D gene (6 bases). This CDR3 has 13 residues. Germline lookup yields CDR1 SGHTA and CDR2 FQGTGA. Deletions cut 0 bases from V and 8 bases from J, with 10 bases between. CDR3 protein: CASSLTEGGEAFF. CDR3 DNA: TGTGCCAGCAGCTTAACAGAAGGGGGGGAAGCTTTCTTT.

This chain uses TRBV19 with TRBJ1-5; D not resolved. The V gene lost 3 bases and the J gene lost 2 bases, with 14 bases spanning the gap. CDR3 size: 16 residues. The germline CDR1 and CDR2 sequences are LNHDA and SQIVND (reference sequence). CDR3 protein: CASSIPPIRRNQPQHF. CDR3 in DNA: TGTGCCAGTAGTATCCCGCCGATCCGCCGCAATCAGCCCCAGCATTTT.

The gene calls are TRBV7-6 and TRBJ2-1; D unclear. V was cut by 6 bases and J by 0 bases, with 15 bases left in between. Germline V gives CDR1 SGHVS, CDR2 FNYEAQ. The CDR3 extends over 16 amino acids. The chain's CDR3 is CASSPPGIRSYNEQFF. The CDR3 DNA sequence: TGTGCCAGCAGTCCTCCCGGCATTCGCTCCTACAATGAGCAGTTCTTC.

The chain links TRBV2 to TRBJ1-5, with 8 bases matching TRBD1. With 3 bases clipped from V and 0 bases from J, the junction kept 7 bases outside the gene matches. This CDR3 has 17 amino acids. Germline V gives CDR1 SNHLY, CDR2 FYNNEI. In DNA form, the CDR3 reads TGTGCCAGCAGTGACCGACAGGGGTTTTATAGCAATCAGCCCCAGCATTTT. Amino acid sequence: CASSDRQGFYSNQPQHF.

The genes are TRBV7-9 and TRBJ2-3; 11 bases map to TRBD2. This CDR3 contains 15 residues. Germline V gene sequence: CDR1 SEHNR, CDR2 FQNEAQ (reference sequence). Unmatched junction bases numbered 2, after V lost 4 bases and J lost 2 bases. In DNA, the CDR3 is TGTGCCAGCAGCTCGACTAGCGGGGTCACAGATACGCAGTATTTT. It specifies CASSSTSGVTDTQYF.

The rearrangement uses TRBV4-1 and TRBJ2-5; tentatively, D is TRBD1 (6 bases). Trimming removed 5 bases from V and 5 bases from J, with 18 bases in between. Germline CDR1 MGHRA, CDR2 YSYEKL. The CDR3 consists of 15 residues. CDR3 amino acids: CASSGRTASMETQYF. CDR3 DNA sequence: TGCGCCAGCAGCGGACGGACAGCCTCGATGGAGACCCAGTACTTC.

This clone appeared a single time. The chain has TRBV5-6 and TRBJ2-5; no firm D call. Between the trimmed V and J ends, which lost 0 bases and 6 bases, there was a span of 12 bases. Germline CDR1 reads SGHDT; CDR2 reads YYEEEE. The CDR3 length is 14 residues. The CDR3 is CASSLGDISKTQYF. The CDR3 region has the DNA TGTGCCAGCAGCTTGGGTGACATAAGCAAGACCCAGTACTTC.

This chain uses TRBV11-2 with TRBJ2-2, with 8 bases aligning to TRBD1. The CDR3 runs to 15 residues. CDR1 and CDR2 (germline): SGHAT, FQNNGV. The trim removed 5 bases at V and 5 bases at J, leaving 7 bases unmatched. CDR3 in amino acids: CASSHGQGRTGELFF. CDR3 DNA: TGTGCCAGCAGCCACGGACAGGGAAGAACCGGGGAGCTGTTTTTT.

This chain connects TRBV2 to TRBJ2-7; 9 bases are shared with TRBD2. The CDR3 length is 14 residues. With 4 bases clipped from V and 5 bases from J, the junction kept 6 bases outside the gene matches. Looked up from germline, CDR1 is SNHLY and CDR2 is FYNNEI. CDR3: CASSAGGGAHEQYF. The CDR3 nucleotides read TGTGCCAGCAGTGCGGGCGGGGGGGCCCACGAGCAGTACTTC.

The chain is built from TRBV4-1 and TRBJ1-1; D is uncertain. The V and J ends lost 1 base and 1 base respectively, with 7 bases between them. The germline gives CDR1 MGHRA, CDR2 YSYEKL. The CDR3 has 14 residues. CDR3 in amino acids: CASSQVLGNTEAFF. CDR3 nucleotide sequence: TGCGCCAGCAGCCAAGTTTTAGGGAACACTGAAGCTTTCTTT.

The chain has TRBV7-2 and TRBJ2-5, with no clear D. Deletions cut 1 base from V and 5 bases from J, with 8 bases between. Germline assignment: CDR1 SGHTA and CDR2 FQGNSA. The CDR3 length is 13 residues. The CDR3 bases are TGTGCCAGCAGCTTAGTTAGCTATGAGACCCAGTACTTC. The encoded protein is CASSLVSYETQYF.